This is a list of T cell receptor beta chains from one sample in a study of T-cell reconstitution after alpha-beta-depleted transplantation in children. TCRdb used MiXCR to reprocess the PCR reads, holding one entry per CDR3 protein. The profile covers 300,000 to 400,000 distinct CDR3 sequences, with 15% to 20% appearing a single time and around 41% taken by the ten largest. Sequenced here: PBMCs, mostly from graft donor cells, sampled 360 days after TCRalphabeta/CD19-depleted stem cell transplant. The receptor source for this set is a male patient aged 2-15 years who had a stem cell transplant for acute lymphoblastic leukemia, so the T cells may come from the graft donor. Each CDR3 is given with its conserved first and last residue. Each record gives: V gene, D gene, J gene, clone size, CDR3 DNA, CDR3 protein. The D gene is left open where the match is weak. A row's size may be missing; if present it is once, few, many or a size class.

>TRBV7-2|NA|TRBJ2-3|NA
TGTGCCAGCAGGCCCGGGTCCTCCACAGATACGCAGTATTTT
CASRPGSSTDTQYF
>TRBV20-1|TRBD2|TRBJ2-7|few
TGCAGTGCCAGACTAGCGGGAGACTACGAGCAGTACTTC
CSARLAGDYEQYF
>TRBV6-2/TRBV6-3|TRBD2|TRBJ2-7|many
TGTGCCAGCAGCGGACTAGCGGGAGACCACTACGAGCAGTACTTC
CASSGLAGDHYEQYF
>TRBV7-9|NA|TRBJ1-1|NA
TGTGCCAGCAGCCTAATTACAGGGCTAGGAGCTTTCTTT
CASSLITGLGAFF
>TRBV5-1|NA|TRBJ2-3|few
TGCGCCAGCAGCTTGCGGACCCGAGAGAGGAGAACAGATACGCAGTATTTT
CASSLRTRERRTDTQYF
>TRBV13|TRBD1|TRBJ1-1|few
TGTGCCAGCAGCCCCTCAGGGGGAGGCGACACTGAAGCTTTCTTT
CASSPSGGGDTEAFF
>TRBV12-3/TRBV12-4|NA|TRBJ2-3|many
TGTGCCAGCAGTTCGCTGGACCTTATTGATACGCAGTATTTT
CASSSLDLIDTQYF
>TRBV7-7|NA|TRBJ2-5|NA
TGTGCTAGCAGCCCCGGGAGTTCGTGGCAAGAGACCCAGTACTTC
CASSPGSSWQETQYF
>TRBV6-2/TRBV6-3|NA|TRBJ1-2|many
TGTGCCAGCAGTTGGTCCTGGGATCGCTATGGCTACACCTTC
CASSWSWDRYGYTF
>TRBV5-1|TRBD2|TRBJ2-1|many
TGCGCCAGCAGCATAACTAGCGGGAGGGAGTCCTACAATGAGCAGTTCTTC
CASSITSGRESYNEQFF
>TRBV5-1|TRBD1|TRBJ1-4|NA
TGCGCCAACAGCCCCGGGACAGGGGGTGAAAAACTGTTTTTT
CANSPGTGGEKLFF
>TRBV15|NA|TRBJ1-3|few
TGTGCCACCAGCAGATCGGATTCTGGAAACACCATATATTTT
CATSRSDSGNTIYF
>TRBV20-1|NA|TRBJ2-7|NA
TGCAGTGCTAGAAGCGGGTTCTTAGTCGAGCAGTACTTC
CSARSGFLVEQYF
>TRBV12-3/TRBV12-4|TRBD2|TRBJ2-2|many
TGTGCCAGCAGTTTTCAGGGACTACTTAACACCGGGGAGCTGTTTTTT
CASSFQGLLNTGELFF
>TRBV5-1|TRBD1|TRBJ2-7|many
TGCGCCAGCAGTTCAGACGCTCAGGGGGAAAGTTACGAGCAGTACTTC
CASSSDAQGESYEQYF
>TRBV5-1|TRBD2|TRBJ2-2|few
TGCGCCAGCAGCTCGGCGGGAGGGAACACCGGGGAGCTGTTTTTT
CASSSAGGNTGELFF
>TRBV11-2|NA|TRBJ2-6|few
TGTGCCAGCAGCTTAGGGTCGTATACCAGTGGAAACCCTAACGTCCTGACTTTC
CASSLGSYTSGNPNVLTF
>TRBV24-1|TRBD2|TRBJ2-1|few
TGTGCCACCAGTGACCCGATAGCGGGAGGTTTCAATGAGCAGTTCTTC
CATSDPIAGGFNEQFF
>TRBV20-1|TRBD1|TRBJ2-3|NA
TGCAGTGCTAGTTCCCCCGGGACAGGAGCCGGAGATACGCAGTATTTT
CSASSPGTGAGDTQYF
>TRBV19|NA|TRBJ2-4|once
TGTGCCAGTCGTGATATCTCCCTAGCCAAAAACATTCAGTACTTC
CASRDISLAKNIQYF
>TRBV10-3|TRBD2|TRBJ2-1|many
TGTGCCATCAGTGGCCGCGTACTAGCGGGACCCCACAATGAGCAGTTCTTC
CAISGRVLAGPHNEQFF
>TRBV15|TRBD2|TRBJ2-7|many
TGTGCCACCAGCAGGGGACTAGTCGACTACGAGCAGTACTTC
CATSRGLVDYEQYF
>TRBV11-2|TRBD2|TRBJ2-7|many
TGTGCCAGCAGCTTAGGGACTAGGGCTTACGAGCAGTACTTC
CASSLGTRAYEQYF
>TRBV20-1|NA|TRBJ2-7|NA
TGCAGTGCTAGGTGGGGGGAGTCTATCTACGAGCAGTACTTC
CSARWGESIYEQYF
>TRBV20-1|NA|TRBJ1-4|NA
TGCAGTGCTAGAGATTGGGGGCTTGAAAATGAAAAACTGTTTTTT
CSARDWGLENEKLFF
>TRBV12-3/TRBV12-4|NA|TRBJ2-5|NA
TGTGCCAGCAGTTTTAGGTGGACCGAGGGTTCCAAAGAGACCCAGTACTTC
CASSFRWTEGSKETQYF
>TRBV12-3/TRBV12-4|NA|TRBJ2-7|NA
TGTGCCAGCAGTTGGGGCGGCTACACCTACGAGCAGTACTTC
CASSWGGYTYEQYF
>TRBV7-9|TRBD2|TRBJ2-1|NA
TGTGCCAGCAGCGCCCAGACTAGCGGGAGGTTGGGTGAGCAGTTCTTC
CASSAQTSGRLGEQFF
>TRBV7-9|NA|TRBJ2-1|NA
TGTGCCAGCAGCTTAGCGGCTAGCACCTACAATGAGCAGTTCTTC
CASSLAASTYNEQFF
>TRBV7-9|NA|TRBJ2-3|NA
TGTGCCAGCAGCCACGAGGAACTTACTGGCACAGATACGCAGTATTTT
CASSHEELTGTDTQYF
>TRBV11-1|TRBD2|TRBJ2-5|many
TGTGCCAGCAGCTTAGCATGGTGGCCTAGCGGGAGGCCGACGGAGACCCAGTACTTC
CASSLAWWPSGRPTETQYF
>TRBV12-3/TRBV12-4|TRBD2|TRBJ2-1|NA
TGTGCCAGCAGCCCCACTCGGCTAGCGGGAGGGAATGAGCAGTTCTTC
CASSPTRLAGGNEQFF
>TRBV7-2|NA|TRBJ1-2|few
TGTGCCAGCAGCTTAGCCGGAGGGGTAGGGTATGGCTACACCTTC
CASSLAGGVGYGYTF
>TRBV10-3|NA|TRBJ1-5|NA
TGTGCCATCAACTCCCAGGTAAATCAGCCCCAGCATTTT
CAINSQVNQPQHF
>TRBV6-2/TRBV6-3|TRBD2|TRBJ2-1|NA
TGTGCCAGCAGACCCGGACTAGCGGCTCTCCTGAACAGTGAGCAGTTCTTC
CASRPGLAALLNSEQFF
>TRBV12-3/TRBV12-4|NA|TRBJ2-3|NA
TGTGCCAGCAGTCCGCCCGCGGAATATACGCAGTATTTT
CASSPPAEYTQYF
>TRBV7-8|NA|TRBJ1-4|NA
TGTGCCAGCAGCTTAGAATCAGGGAAAAAACTGTTTTTT
CASSLESGKKLFF
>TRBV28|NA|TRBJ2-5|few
TGTGCCAGCAGTTTAATCGTGTTAGGGACACTAGGGAAACAAGAGACCCAGTACTTC
CASSLIVLGTLGKQETQYF
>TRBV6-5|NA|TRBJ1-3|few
TGTGCCAGCAGTTACGGGGTGCCTGGAAACACCATATATTTT
CASSYGVPGNTIYF
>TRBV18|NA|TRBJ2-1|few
TGTGCCAGCTCCCGTGGGGAAAATGAGCAGTTCTTC
CASSRGENEQFF
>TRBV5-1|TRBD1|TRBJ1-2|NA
TGCGCCAGCAGCGGCGACAGGGGGTATGGCTACACCTTC
CASSGDRGYGYTF
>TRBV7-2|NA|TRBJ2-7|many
TGTGCCAGCAGCTTAGACTACTACGAGCAGTACTTC
CASSLDYYEQYF